Listed here are 10 T cell receptor beta chains from one sample, sequenced in a study of PD-1 blockade in classical Hodgkin lymphoma. Time point in this sample: cycle 4 day 1 (C4D1), after more than 5 weeks of nivolumab. There was relapse after autologous stem cell transplantation in every patient, and there was variation in brentuximab vedotin exposure. Magnetic negative selection purified CD4+ T cells from thawed PBMCs. Some clones are missing from TCRdb's copy, which holds only in-frame ones; the method was immunoSEQ multiplex PCR. Here the sample spans 30,000 or so clones, around 83% being singletons. The source was CD4+ T cells from blood, collected before the fourth cycle of nivolumab. These receptors were collected from a human donor with classical Hodgkin lymphoma.

This chain connects TRBV2 to TRBJ2-2; D not resolved. This CDR3 is built from 13 residues. Germline CDR1 reads SNHLY; CDR2 reads FYNNEI. Trimming left V 8 bases short and J 5 bases short, with 12 bases between. This CDR3 is CASGQKSTGELFF. As DNA, the CDR3 is TGTGCCAGCGGGCAGAAAAGTACCGGGGAGCTGTTTTTT. The full variable domain, in which reference TRBV2 and TRBJ2-2 provide the parts outside the CDR3, is EPEVTQTPSHQVTQMGQEVILRCVPISNHLYFYWYRQILGQKVEFLVSFYNNEISEKSEIFDDQFSVERPDGSNFTLKIRSTKLEDSAMYFCASGQKSTGELFFGEGSRLTVL.

The rearrangement links TRBV4-1 to TRBJ2-1, with 7 bases lining up with TRBD1. V shed 4 bases, J shed 0 bases, and the junction held 18 bases outside the gene matches. The CDR3 is 20 residues long. Germline CDR1 MGHRA, CDR2 YSYEKL. CDR3 nucleotides: TGCGCCAGCAGCCCTAGGACAGGACCCTCTCGCTTCCCCTCCTACAATGAGCAGTTCTTC. This codes for CASSPRTGPSRFPSYNEQFF.

The CDR3, as DNA: TGTGCCAGCAGCCCCAGTTTATGGGGGGCCAACGTCCTGACTTTC. This codes for CASSPSLWGANVLTF. V is TRBV7-2 and J is TRBJ2-6; no clear D gene. The V gene lost 5 bases and the J gene lost 4 bases, with 12 bases spanning the gap. The CDR3 contains 15 residues. Germline CDR1 and CDR2: SGHTA and FQGNSA.

This chain joins TRBV2 and TRBJ1-4, with D unclear. Germline-derived CDR1 and CDR2 are SNHLY and FYNNEI. V was shortened by 3 bases and J by 0 bases, with 11 bases between the two germline ends. This CDR3 contains 16 residues. The CDR3 protein is CASSEVRSATNEKLFF. CDR3 nucleotide sequence: TGTGCCAGCAGTGAGGTGCGGTCCGCAACTAATGAAAAACTGTTTTTT.

This chain joins TRBV7-9 and TRBJ1-2, with 7 bases aligning to TRBD1. The ends lost 4 bases at V and 5 bases at J; junction bases unmatched: 10. Germline values: CDR1 SEHNR, CDR2 FQNEAQ (reference sequence). The CDR3 is made up of 15 amino acids. The CDR3 reads CASSSDREVRYGYTF. In DNA form, the CDR3 reads TGTGCCAGCAGCTCCGACAGGGAAGTTCGTTATGGCTACACCTTC.

The CDR3 bases are TGCGCCAGCAGCTTGGGTTTGTCGGAGGCCAACGTCCTGACTTTC. It specifies CASSLGLSEANVLTF. The V gene is TRBV5-1, the J gene TRBJ2-6; D not resolved. The V end was cut by 0 bases, the J end by 6 bases, with 10 bases between. The length of the CDR3 is 15 residues. The V gene's germline CDR1 is SGHRS and CDR2 YFSETQ.

This clone turned up a few times. The chain carries TRBV11-2 and TRBJ1-2; the D gene is possibly TRBD1 (6 bases). Per the germline V gene, CDR1 is SGHAT and CDR2 is FQNNGV. Trimming stripped 5 bases from V and 3 bases from J, with 13 bases between. The CDR3 is 14 residues long. CDR3 residues: CASSTRGKDYGYTF. The CDR3 DNA sequence: TGTGCCAGCAGCACAAGGGGGAAGGACTATGGCTACACCTTC.

This clone was picked up a small number of times. The sample holds other DNA sequences that translate to the same CDR3. The V gene is TRBV5-1, the J gene TRBJ1-6; unclear D gene. This CDR3 is 13 amino acids long. Trimming took off 0 bases at V and 7 bases at J, with 5 bases between the two ends. CDR1 and CDR2 (germline): SGHRS, YFSETQ. The CDR3 spells CASSLDPNSPLHF. In DNA form, the CDR3 reads TGCGCCAGCAGCTTGGACCCGAATTCACCCCTCCACTTT.

V is TRBV14 and J is TRBJ2-3; TRBD2 matches 7 bases. Per germline, CDR1 SGHDN and CDR2 FVKESK. V was pared by 4 bases and J by 0 bases, with 4 bases of the junction left unmatched. The CDR3 length is 15 residues. The CDR3 DNA follows: TGTGCCAGCAGCCCTAGCGGTCATAGCACAGATACGCAGTATTTT. It specifies CASSPSGHSTDTQYF.

J is TRBJ2-1 and V is TRBV4-1; D may be TRBD1 (5 bases). Trimming removed 1 base from V and 9 bases from J, with 16 bases in between. Germline V gene sequence: CDR1 MGHRA, CDR2 YSYEKL. The CDR3 runs 15 residues. In DNA, the CDR3 is TGCGCCAGCAGCCAAGTATTGCCCGCTAGGGGTGAGCAGTTCTTC. Residues: CASSQVLPARGEQFF.